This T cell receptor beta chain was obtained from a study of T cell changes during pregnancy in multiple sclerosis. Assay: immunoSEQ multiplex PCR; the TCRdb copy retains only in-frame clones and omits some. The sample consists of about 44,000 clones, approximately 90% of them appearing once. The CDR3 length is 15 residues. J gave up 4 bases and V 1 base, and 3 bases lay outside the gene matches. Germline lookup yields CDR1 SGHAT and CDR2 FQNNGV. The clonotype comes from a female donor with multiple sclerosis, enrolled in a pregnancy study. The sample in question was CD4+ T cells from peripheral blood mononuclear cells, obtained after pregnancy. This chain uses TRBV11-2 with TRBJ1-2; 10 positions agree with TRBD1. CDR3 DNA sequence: TGTGCCAGCAGCTTAGGGACAGGGGGAGGCTATGGCTACACCTTC. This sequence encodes CASSLGTGGGYGYTF.